Listed below are T cell receptor beta chains from one sample, sequenced in a study of blood T cells in healthy people across ages. One entry per CDR3 protein results from TCRdb running MiXCR on the 5' RACE reads. The sample comprises around 1,600,000 distinct CDR3 sequences, roughly two fifths of which are singletons, and 4% rests with the top ten. The sample comprised blood. Every receptor here comes from a woman under 30 in good health. Both conserved end residues are part of each CDR3. D genes are given only for firm matches. Clone size is stated in some rows and not others, as once, few, many or a class when expanded.

clone_size,j_call,v_call,d_call,cdr3_aa,cdr3_nt
.,TRBJ2-7,TRBV6-5,TRBD1,CASTGWGQGKDEQYF,TGTGCCAGCACTGGGTGGGGACAGGGGAAGGACGAGCAGTACTTC
.,TRBJ2-7,TRBV21-1,.,CASSKAAGGPRVYEQYF,TGTGCCAGCAGCAAAGCCGCGGGGGGCCCGAGGGTCTACGAGCAGTACTTC
few,TRBJ2-7,TRBV7-9,TRBD1,CASSLGQGAISYEQYF,TGTGCCAGCAGCTTGGGACAGGGGGCTATCTCCTACGAGCAGTACTTC
.,TRBJ2-7,TRBV10-3,TRBD2,CAISAVLGLAVYEQYF,TGTGCCATCAGTGCGGTTTTGGGACTAGCGGTATACGAGCAGTACTTC
many,TRBJ2-3,TRBV2,.,CASTPVGADTQYF,TGTGCCAGCACCCCTGTAGGCGCAGATACGCAGTATTTT
few,TRBJ2-3,TRBV20-1,.,CSARPLAGAAPDTQYF,TGCAGTGCTAGGCCCTTGGCGGGGGCCGCACCAGATACGCAGTATTTT
.,TRBJ1-3,TRBV7-3,.,CASSLTPGLRSTGNTIYF,TGTGCCAGCAGCTTAACGCCCGGACTCCGGAGCACTGGAAACACCATATATTTT
.,TRBJ1-5,TRBV6-2/TRBV6-3,.,CASRPTGTRFYQPQHF,TGTGCCAGCAGACCCACCGGGACAAGATTTTATCAGCCCCAGCATTTT
few,TRBJ1-2,TRBV25-1,TRBD1,CASSEFGGTGNDYGYTF,TGTGCCAGCAGTGAATTCGGAGGGACAGGGAACGACTATGGCTACACCTTC
.,TRBJ2-1,TRBV10-3,.,CAITASEYNEQFF,TGTGCCATCACCGCCAGCGAGTACAATGAGCAGTTCTTC
many,TRBJ2-3,TRBV12-3/TRBV12-4,.,CASRGVSDTQYF,TGTGCCAGCAGGGGGGTCTCAGATACGCAGTATTTT
few,TRBJ1-1,TRBV9,.,CASSVGPGENTEVFF,TGTGCCAGCAGCGTAGGTCCCGGGGAGAACACTGAAGTTTTCTTT
.,TRBJ2-7,TRBV27,TRBD1,CASSLSPTGISYEQYF,TGTGCCAGCAGTTTATCGCCGACAGGGATCTCCTACGAGCAGTACTTC
.,TRBJ2-2,TRBV25-1,.,CASGGWGRRNTGELFF,TGTGCCAGCGGTGGTTGGGGGCGGAGGAACACCGGGGAGCTGTTTTTT
.,TRBJ2-7,TRBV27,TRBD1,CASTLRLGQGYEQYF,TGTGCCAGCACCTTACGTCTGGGACAGGGCTACGAGCAGTACTTC
.,TRBJ2-1,TRBV4-1,.,CASTSVGRANEQFF,TGCGCCAGCACGTCGGTGGGCCGAGCCAATGAGCAGTTCTTC
.,TRBJ2-1,TRBV12-3/TRBV12-4,TRBD2,CASSTPETSGADISYKEQFF,TGTGCCAGCAGCACCCCCGAGACTAGCGGGGCTGATATCTCCTACAAGGAGCAGTTCTTC
few,TRBJ2-5,TRBV6-5,.,CASSYTTAGPLYF,TGTGCCAGCAGTTATACTACTGCGGGACCTTTGTACTTC
few,TRBJ1-5,TRBV4-3,.,CASSQDLVMGDQPQHF,TGCGCCAGCAGCCAAGATCTAGTAATGGGGGATCAGCCCCAGCATTTT
.,TRBJ2-1,TRBV7-6,TRBD2,CASSLGLAGRIYNEQFF,TGTGCCAGCAGCCTCGGGCTAGCGGGGAGAATCTACAATGAGCAGTTCTTC
.,TRBJ1-2,TRBV27,.,CASSFGGAYYGYTF,TGTGCCAGCAGTTTTGGGGGGGCTTACTATGGCTACACCTTC
.,TRBJ1-5,TRBV12-3/TRBV12-4,.,CASSAGPQRPQHF,TGTGCCAGCAGTGCGGGACCCCAGCGGCCCCAGCATTTT
few,TRBJ1-4,TRBV24-1,TRBD1,CATSDPGQGDEKLFF,TGTGCCACCAGTGATCCCGGACAGGGGGATGAAAAACTGTTTTTT
.,TRBJ2-3,TRBV27,.,CASSSSVMGTDTQYF,TGTGCCAGCAGTAGCAGCGTGATGGGCACAGATACGCAGTATTTT
.,TRBJ2-4,TRBV12-3/TRBV12-4,TRBD1,CASSWGQGRSKNIQYF,TGTGCCAGCAGTTGGGGACAGGGGAGATCCAAAAACATTCAGTACTTC
.,TRBJ1-4,TRBV5-1,.,CASSLADGYEKLFF,TGCGCCAGCAGCTTGGCGGACGGTTATGAAAAACTGTTTTTT